These 22 T cell receptor beta chains were sequenced from one sample in a study of T cells in Graves' hyperthyroidism and ophthalmopathy. Using RNA transcripts as the source, TCR beta CDR3 regions were amplified. A set of HTBI primers served as the primers for a first-round RT-PCR of the TCR CDR3. TCRdb processed the multiplex PCR reads anew with MiXCR; each CDR3 protein has one entry. The profile shows approximately 330,000 distinct CDR3 sequences, around 15% of them singletons. The sample comprised blood. These receptor sequences come from a woman between 40 and 50 years old with Graves' ophthalmopathy.

Turning to this clonotype: This may be a read error, as it is one base from a much larger clone. This chain uses TRBV6-1 with TRBJ2-1; TRBD2 matches 12 bases. Germline trimming cut 10 bases from V and 6 bases from J; bases unmatched to any gene: 10. The CDR3 length is 15 residues. Germline V lookup: CDR1 MNHNS, CDR2 SASEGT. CDR3 nucleotides: TGTGCCACCAACCCTAGCGGGAGGGCCATCAATGAGCAGTTCTTC. This gives the protein CATNPSGRAINEQFF.

This clonotype was counted many times. This sequence joins TRBV7-8 and TRBJ2-7; the D gene is possibly TRBD2 (6 bases). Germline CDR1 SGHVS, CDR2 FQNEAQ. V was clipped by 2 bases and J by 2 bases, with 19 bases between them. The length of the CDR3 is 17 residues. The CDR3 reads CASSLFGGRKEPYEQYF. The CDR3 DNA is TGTGCCAGCAGCTTATTCGGGGGTCGCAAAGAGCCCTACGAGCAGTACTTC.

The sample holds many counts of this clonotype. V and J are TRBV30 and TRBJ2-7, with 11 bases that match TRBD1. V shed 2 bases, J shed 3 bases, and the junction held 3 bases outside the gene matches. CDR1 is GTSNPN, CDR2 SVGIG, per germline (reference sequence). The length of the CDR3 is 14 residues. CDR3 residues: CAWSRGQGVYEQYF. The CDR3 DNA sequence: TGTGCCTGGAGTAGGGGACAGGGGGTCTACGAGCAGTACTTC.

The CDR3 sequence is CASSRAETGLLNTEAFF. The DNA for the CDR3 is TGCGCCAGCAGCCGAGCTGAGACAGGGCTTTTGAACACTGAAGCTTTCTTT. The chain joins TRBV4-1 to TRBJ1-1, with 7 bases aligning to TRBD1. V lost 4 bases, J lost 0 bases, and 11 bases stayed unmatched. The germline CDR1 and CDR2 sequences are MGHRA and YSYEKL. The CDR3 totals 17 residues.

This rearrangement joins TRBV5-4 to TRBJ2-1; no firm D call. The CDR3 spans 12 residues. V lost 1 base and J 6 bases, leaving 5 bases between the germline ends. The germline V gene encodes CDR1 SGHNT and CDR2 YYREEE (reference sequence). CDR3 in amino acids: CASSLSINEQFF. The CDR3 DNA reads as TGTGCCAGCAGCTTGTCCATCAATGAGCAGTTCTTC.

At least ten counts were recorded for this clonotype. V is TRBV6-1 and J is TRBJ2-4, with 9 bases lining up with TRBD1. V was clipped by 7 bases and J by 9 bases; unmatched bases: 13. The CDR3 spans 15 residues. CDR1 and CDR2 from the germline V gene are MNHNS and SASEGT. The DNA for the CDR3 is TGTGCCAGCACCCCCCCGATGGACAGGGGCAGCATTCAGTACTTC. It is translated as CASTPPMDRGSIQYF.

This clonotype has ten or more counts. The rearrangement joins TRBV13 to TRBJ1-1; no clear D gene. Germline V gene lookup returns CDR1 PRHDT and CDR2 FYEKMQ (reference sequence). Trimming removed 1 base from V and 0 bases from J, with 12 bases in between. This CDR3 contains 16 residues. The CDR3 sequence is CASSLATPALNTEAFF. In DNA, the CDR3 is TGTGCCAGCAGCTTAGCGACCCCTGCCTTGAACACTGAAGCTTTCTTT.

The chain uses TRBV20-1 and TRBJ2-2, with TRBD2 as a possible D gene (6 bases). V was cut by 4 bases and J by 5 bases, with 17 bases left in between. The CDR3 covers 15 residues. In germline, CDR1 is DFQATT, CDR2 SNEGSKA (reference sequence). The CDR3 is CSATHRGKGTGELFF. CDR3 nucleotides: TGCAGTGCTACGCACCGCGGGAAAGGGACCGGGGAGCTGTTTTTT.

The sample holds many counts of this clonotype. The chain carries TRBV14 and TRBJ2-1; tentatively, D is TRBD1 or TRBD2 (5 bases each). V lost 4 bases and J lost 4, with 8 bases in between. In germline, CDR1 is SGHDN, CDR2 FVKESK. The CDR3 extends over 13 amino acids. CDR3 coding DNA: TGTGCCAGCAGCCGTGGGGGATACAATGAGCAGTTCTTC. Amino acids: CASSRGGYNEQFF.

This clonotype has a count of ten or more. The chain links TRBV5-1 to TRBJ1-2; D call uncertain. CDR3 length: 13 amino acids. Germline assignment: CDR1 SGHRS and CDR2 YFSETQ. Trimming shortened V by 4 bases and J by 1 base, and 8 bases separated the two germline ends. CDR3 nucleotides: TGCGCCAGCAGCCCGACACTTAACTATGGCTACACCTTC. It specifies CASSPTLNYGYTF.

This clonotype was detected only a few times. This sequence joins TRBV9 and TRBJ2-1; D is perhaps TRBD2 (5 bases). Deletions cut 1 base from V and 0 bases from J, with 8 bases between. The germline V gene encodes CDR1 SGDLS and CDR2 YYNGEE. The CDR3 covers 15 residues. The CDR3 bases are TGTGCCAGCAGCGTATTCGGGGACTCCTACAATGAGCAGTTCTTC. This encodes CASSVFGDSYNEQFF.

This clonotype has a count of ten or more. This chain joins TRBV19 and TRBJ1-6; 8 positions agree with TRBD1. Unmatched junction bases numbered 0, after V lost 4 bases and J lost 7 bases. The CDR3 is 13 residues long. Per germline, CDR1 LNHDA and CDR2 SQIVND (reference sequence). The CDR3 DNA follows: TGTGCCAGTAGTAACAGGGGGAATTCACCCCTCCACTTT. It encodes CASSNRGNSPLHF.

In this sample, this clonotype turned up a few times. The chain carries TRBV7-9 and TRBJ1-1, with D unresolved. Germline loops: CDR1 SEHNR, CDR2 FQNEAQ (reference sequence). Trimming pared 7 bases from V and 2 bases from J, leaving 11 bases between. This CDR3 contains 13 residues. This CDR3 is CASNPGVNTEAFF. The CDR3, as DNA: TGTGCCAGCAACCCCGGCGTAAACACTGAAGCTTTCTTT.

Of note for this clonotype: With a much larger clone just one base away, this may be a read error. This chain links TRBV6-1 with TRBJ2-1; 10 bases fit TRBD2. CDR1 MNHNS and CDR2 SASEGT come from the germline V gene. The V gene end was trimmed by 5 bases and the J gene end by 6 bases; junction bases not matched to a gene: 13. This CDR3 comprises 17 residues. The CDR3 reads CASSHASGSSVGNEQFF. The CDR3 bases are TGTGCCAGCAGTCATGCTAGCGGGAGTTCAGTTGGCAATGAGCAGTTCTTC.

This clonotype has ten or more counts. The chain joins TRBV20-1 to TRBJ2-3; D not resolved. Germline CDR1 reads DFQATT; CDR2 reads SNEGSKA (reference sequence). The V and J ends lost 6 bases and 6 bases respectively, with 13 bases between them. There are 12 residues in the CDR3. CDR3 bases: TGCAGTGCGCCGGTCCGCGCCGATACGCAGTATTTT. Encoded protein: CSAPVRADTQYF.

The chain is built from TRBV7-2 and TRBJ1-3; the D is unclear. The CDR3 consists of 15 residues. Trimming removed 0 bases at V and 0 bases at J, with 6 bases between. Germline loops: CDR1 SGHTA, CDR2 FQGNSA. DNA of the CDR3: TGTGCCAGCAGCTTAGCGACAAGCTCTGGAAACACCATATATTTT. The encoded protein is CASSLATSSGNTIYF.

This clonotype was picked up many times. The gene calls are TRBV11-2 and TRBJ2-3; no firm D call. Germline CDR1 and CDR2: SGHAT and FQNNGV. The V gene lost 6 bases and the J gene lost 4 bases, with 11 bases spanning the gap. The CDR3 is 13 amino acids. CDR3 amino acids: CASSSERSDTQYF. The CDR3 DNA reads as TGTGCCAGCAGTTCGGAGAGGTCAGATACGCAGTATTTT.

This clonotype turned up a few times. V usage is TRBV20-1 and J usage is TRBJ2-7; TRBD2 agrees at 14 bases. The CDR3 totals 19 residues. V dropped 3 bases and J dropped 2; count of bases not matched to a gene: 15. The V gene's germline CDR1 is DFQATT and CDR2 SNEGSKA (reference sequence). For the CDR3, the DNA is TGCAGTGCTAGCCCCCTCCCGGGACTAGCGGGGGCCCTAACCTACGAGCAGTACTTC. It encodes CSASPLPGLAGALTYEQYF.

This clonotype was recorded at least ten times. DNA for the CDR3: TGCAGTGCTCAGTCCACAGGGTCACTCTACGAGCAGTACTTC. Amino acids: CSAQSTGSLYEQYF. The chain recombines TRBV20-1 with TRBJ2-7, with D tentatively TRBD1 (6 bases). The CDR3 contains 14 residues. Germline CDR1 reads DFQATT; CDR2 reads SNEGSKA (reference sequence). V gave up 5 bases and J gave up 3 bases, with 17 bases separating them.

In its sample, this clonotype was seen a few times. The V call is TRBV3-1, the J call TRBJ1-2; no firm D call. CDR1 LGHDT and CDR2 YNNKEL come from the germline V gene (reference sequence). With 0 bases removed from V and 7 bases from J, the gap between germline ends came to 12 bases. This CDR3 has 14 amino acids. The CDR3 DNA is TGTGCCAGCAGCCAAGATCCCGGGCTCGGTGGCTACACCTTC. Its protein is CASSQDPGLGGYTF.

This clonotype was observed a few times. This rearrangement joins TRBV19 to TRBJ2-3; 10 bases agree with TRBD2. Trimming removed 3 bases from V and 0 bases from J; junction bases left unmatched: 6. Germline assignment: CDR1 LNHDA and CDR2 SQIVND (reference sequence). CDR3 length: 17 residues. CDR3 in amino acids: CASSMGATSGSTDTQYF. In DNA form, the CDR3 reads TGTGCCAGTAGTATGGGGGCGACTAGCGGGAGCACAGATACGCAGTATTTT.

Notes on this clonotype: A much larger clone differs by one base, so this may be a read error. V usage is TRBV19 and J usage is TRBJ2-3; D may be TRBD1 or TRBD2 (5 bases each). This CDR3 region has 14 residues. The V end was cut by 7 bases, the J end by 0 bases, with 11 bases between. Germline V gene sequence: CDR1 LNHDA, CDR2 SQIVND (reference sequence). The CDR3 reads CASNVGVSTDTQYF. The CDR3 region has the DNA TGTGCCAGTAATGTGGGGGTCAGCACAGATACGCAGTATTTT.